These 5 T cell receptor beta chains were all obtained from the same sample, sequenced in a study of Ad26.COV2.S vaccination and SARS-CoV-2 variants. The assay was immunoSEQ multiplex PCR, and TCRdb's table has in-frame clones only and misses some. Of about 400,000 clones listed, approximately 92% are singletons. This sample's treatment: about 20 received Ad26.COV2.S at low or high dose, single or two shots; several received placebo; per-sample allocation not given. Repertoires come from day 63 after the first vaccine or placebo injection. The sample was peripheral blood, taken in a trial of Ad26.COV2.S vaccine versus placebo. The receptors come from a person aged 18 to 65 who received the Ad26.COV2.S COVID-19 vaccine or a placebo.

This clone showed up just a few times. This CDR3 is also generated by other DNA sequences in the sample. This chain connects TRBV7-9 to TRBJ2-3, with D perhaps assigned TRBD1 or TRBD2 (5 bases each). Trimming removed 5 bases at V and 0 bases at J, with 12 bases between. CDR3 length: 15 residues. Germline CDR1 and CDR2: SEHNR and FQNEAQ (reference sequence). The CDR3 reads CASSPPGASTDTQYF. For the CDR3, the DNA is TGTGCCAGCAGCCCCCCCGGGGCCAGCACAGATACGCAGTATTTT.

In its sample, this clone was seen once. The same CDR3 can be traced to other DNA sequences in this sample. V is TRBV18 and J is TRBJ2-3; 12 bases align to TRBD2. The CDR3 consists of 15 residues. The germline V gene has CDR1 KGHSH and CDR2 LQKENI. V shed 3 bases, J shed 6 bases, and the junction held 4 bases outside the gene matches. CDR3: CASSPLAGGPDTQYF. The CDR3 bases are TGTGCCAGCTCACCGCTAGCGGGGGGGCCGGATACGCAGTATTTT.

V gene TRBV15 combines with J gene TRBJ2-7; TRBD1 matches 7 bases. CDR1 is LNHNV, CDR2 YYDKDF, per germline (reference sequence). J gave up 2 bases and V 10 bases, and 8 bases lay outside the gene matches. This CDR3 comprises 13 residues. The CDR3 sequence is CANTGESTYEQYF. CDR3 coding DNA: TGTGCCAACACAGGGGAATCGACCTACGAGCAGTACTTC.

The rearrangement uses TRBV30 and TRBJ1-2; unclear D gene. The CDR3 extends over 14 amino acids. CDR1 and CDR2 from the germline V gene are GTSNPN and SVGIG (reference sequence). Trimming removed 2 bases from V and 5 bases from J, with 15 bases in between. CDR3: CAWSFWAGGYGYTF. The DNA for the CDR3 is TGTGCCTGGAGTTTCTGGGCGGGCGGGTATGGCTACACCTTC.

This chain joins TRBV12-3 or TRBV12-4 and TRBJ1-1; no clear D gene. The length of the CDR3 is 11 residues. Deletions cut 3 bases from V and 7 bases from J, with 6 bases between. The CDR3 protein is CASSFVSEAFF. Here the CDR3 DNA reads TGTGCCAGCAGTTTTGTCAGTGAAGCTTTCTTT.